This TCR beta chain came from a study of STAT5B mutations in CD4+ large granular lymphocyte leukemia. Findings and limits, study-wide: Patient CD4-sorted repertoires looked more clonal than healthy CD4+ repertoires, even without putative leukemic clones. Top patient clones used TRBV06 genes more often: 8/27 versus 2/35 in controls. No patients shared main leukemic clonotypes, though 25% to 30% appeared at low frequency elsewhere.

Details on this clone: Its antigen remains unknown.

Germline V gene data show CDR1 as MNHEY and CDR2 as SMNVEV (reference sequence). The CDR3 sequence is 15 residues long. V shed 2 bases and J shed 4 bases, with 15 bases lying between them. Buffy coats from healthy blood donors served as controls. Sequencing used immunoSEQ multiplex PCR; TCRdb keeps in-frame clones, though not all of them. This sample carries roughly 30,000 clones, approximately 79% of them seen once, and the ten largest clones take roughly 6.2%. This TCR was sampled from a human donor in good health. Specimen: CD4+ T cells from blood buffy coats. This chain connects TRBV27 to TRBJ2-7, with D possibly being TRBD2 (6 bases). The CDR3 is CASSLKWEASYEQYF. The CDR3 region has the DNA TGTGCCAGCAGTTTAAAGTGGGAGGCTTCGTACGAGCAGTACTTC.